This TCR beta chain was obtained from a study of CD8 T cells in Susac syndrome. It was with random hexamers that about 0.45 to 1 ug RNA was reverse transcribed. Multiplex PCR with immunoSEQ amplified the TCR beta CDR3 across 54 Vbeta and 13 Jbeta. TCRdb fed the immunoSEQ multiplex PCR reads into MiXCR, producing one record per CDR3 protein. The sample yields approximately 80,000 distinct CDR3 sequences, less than 95% seen once. Patients having Susac syndrome satisfied recently defined diagnostic criteria for definite or probable disease. TEMRA cells were enriched by FACS, and CD4+ and CD8+ T cells were negatively isolated. General study results and limits: Peak Susac CD8+ clonal expansion occurred in TEMRA cells and active patients.

Details on this clonotype: Its antigen is not known.

CDR1 is MNHEY, CDR2 SMNVEV, per germline (reference sequence). Trimming removed 5 bases at V and 2 bases at J, with 9 bases between. The CDR3 loop spans 13 amino acids. The rearrangement links TRBV27 to TRBJ1-2; D call uncertain. This TCR derives from a human donor with Susac syndrome. Sequenced material: CD8+ T cells from PBMCs. CDR3 coding DNA: TGTGCCAGCAGTCGAAGTTGGAACTATGGCTACACCTTC. Translation gives CASSRSWNYGYTF.